This TCR beta chain was observed in a study of beta chain features in type 1 diabetes. Study information: Healthy donors and patients had similar age, gender and cell yields. Sorted cells numbering some 110 million were examined across all samples.

Isolated RNA was reverse transcribed in full, so expressed TCRB transcripts were sequenced. Here immunoSEQ multiplex PCR was the method, and the copy in TCRdb shows in-frame clones only, minus some. The sample records about 160,000 clones, approximately 8.4% being singletons. The TCR comes from a woman between 18 and 29 years old in good health. Sequences were obtained from central memory CD4+ T cells from blood.

The chain's CDR3 is CASKVDSSQETQYF. CDR3 coding DNA: TGTGCCAGCAAAGTCGACAGTTCCCAAGAGACCCAGTACTTC. The chain is built from TRBV6-5 and TRBJ2-5, with a tentative D call TRBD1 (5 bases). CDR3 length: 14 residues. V shed 7 bases and J shed 1 base, with 13 bases lying between them. The germline CDR1 and CDR2 sequences are MNHEY and SVGAGI.